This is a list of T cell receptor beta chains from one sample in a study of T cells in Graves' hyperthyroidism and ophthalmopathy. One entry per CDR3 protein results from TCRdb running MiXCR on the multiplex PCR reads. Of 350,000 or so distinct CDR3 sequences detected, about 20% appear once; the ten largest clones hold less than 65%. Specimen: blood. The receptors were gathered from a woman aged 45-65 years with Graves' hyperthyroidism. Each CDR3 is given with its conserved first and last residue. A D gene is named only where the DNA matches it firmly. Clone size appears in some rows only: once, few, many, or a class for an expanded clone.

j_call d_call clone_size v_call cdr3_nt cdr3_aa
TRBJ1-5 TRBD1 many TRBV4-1 TGCGCCAGCGAGACCGGGACAGGGGTGAACAATCAGCCCCAGCATTTT CASETGTGVNNQPQHF
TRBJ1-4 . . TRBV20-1 TGCAGTGCTAGATCGGGGAGGACGAATGAAAAACTGTTTTTT CSARSGRTNEKLFF
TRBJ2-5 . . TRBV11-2 TGTGCCGGCAGCTCATCGGAGACCCAGTACTTC CAGSSSETQYF
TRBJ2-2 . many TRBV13 TGTGCCAGCAGCTCGACAGGTTCCGGGGAGCTGTTTTTT CASSSTGSGELFF
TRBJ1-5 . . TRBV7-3 TGTGCCAGCAGCTTTGGGCAGGGGTGGGGCCAGCCCCAGCATTTT CASSFGQGWGQPQHF
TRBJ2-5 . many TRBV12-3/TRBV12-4 TGTGCCAGCAGGGACGGGGACCTCCAAGAGACCCAGTACTTC CASRDGDLQETQYF
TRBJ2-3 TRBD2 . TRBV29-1 TGCAGCGTTGAATTACTAGCGGGAAGCACAGATACGCAGTATTTT CSVELLAGSTDTQYF
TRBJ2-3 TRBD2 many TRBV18 TGTGCCAGCTCACCACTAGCGGGAGGCTCCACAGATACGCAGTATTTT CASSPLAGGSTDTQYF
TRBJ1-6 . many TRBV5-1 TGCGCCAGCAGCTTGGTGGGGACCGAATTCTATAATTCACCCCTCCACTTT CASSLVGTEFYNSPLHF
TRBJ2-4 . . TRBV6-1 TGTGCCAGCAGTGACGGGGAGGAGGCCAAAAACATTCAGTACTTC CASSDGEEAKNIQYF
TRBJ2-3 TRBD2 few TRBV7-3 TGTGCCAGCAGCCTAGCGGGGTTCACAGATACGCAGTATTTT CASSLAGFTDTQYF
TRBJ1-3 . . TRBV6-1 TGTGCCAGCAGTCGACGGACAGATACTGGAAACACCATATATTTT CASSRRTDTGNTIYF
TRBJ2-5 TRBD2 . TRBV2 TGTGCCAGCAATAGCGGGGGGTTCCAAGAGACCCAGTACTTC CASNSGGFQETQYF
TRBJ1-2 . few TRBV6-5 TGTGCCAGTGACAGCTATGGCTACACCTTC CASDSYGYTF
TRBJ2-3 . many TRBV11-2 TGTGCCAGCACTAGATTTAGCACAGATACGCAGTATTTT CASTRFSTDTQYF
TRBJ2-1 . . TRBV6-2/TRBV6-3 TGTGCCAGCAGTCAGGACACCGGAATTGAGCAGTTCTTC CASSQDTGIEQFF
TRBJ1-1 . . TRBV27 TGTGCCAGCAGTCCCCTGACAGGTGGCACTGAAGCTTTCTTT CASSPLTGGTEAFF
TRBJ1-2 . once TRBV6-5 TGTGCCAGCAGTTACGGCCCGGGACGGACAAACTATGGCTACACCTTC CASSYGPGRTNYGYTF